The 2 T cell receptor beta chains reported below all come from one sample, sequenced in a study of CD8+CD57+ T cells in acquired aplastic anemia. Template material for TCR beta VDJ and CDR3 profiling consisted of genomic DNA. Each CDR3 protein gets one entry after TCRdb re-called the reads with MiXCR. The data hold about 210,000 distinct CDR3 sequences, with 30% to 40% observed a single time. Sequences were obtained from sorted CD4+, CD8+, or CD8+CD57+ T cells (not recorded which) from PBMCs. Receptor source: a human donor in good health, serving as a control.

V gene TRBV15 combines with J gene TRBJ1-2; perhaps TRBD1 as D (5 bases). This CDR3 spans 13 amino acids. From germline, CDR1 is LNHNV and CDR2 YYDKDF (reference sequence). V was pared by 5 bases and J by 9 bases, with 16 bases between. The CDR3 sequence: CATSPGALGSYTF. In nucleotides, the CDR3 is TGTGCCACCAGCCCCGGGGCCCTCGGAAGCTACACCTTC.

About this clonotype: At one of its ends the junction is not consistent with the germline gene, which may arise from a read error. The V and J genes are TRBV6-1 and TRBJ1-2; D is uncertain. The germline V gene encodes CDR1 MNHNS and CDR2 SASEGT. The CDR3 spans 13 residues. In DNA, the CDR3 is TGCGCCAGCAGCCGGGAGTTAAGCTATGGCTACACCTTC. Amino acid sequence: CASSRELSYGYTF.